This TCR beta chain appears in the sequencing data of a study of cytomegalovirus exposure and HLA in healthy donors. Findings and limits, study-wide: TCR beta V segments were, for the most part, productive about 87% or about 30% of the time in an earlier analysis. Several of the most significant clusters appeared, in a later analysis, to be linked to common viral pathogens.

As regards this clone: The antigen remains unidentified.

Between the trimmed V and J ends, which lost 8 bases and 4 bases, there was a span of 15 bases. The germline V gene encodes CDR1 MDHEN and CDR2 SYDVKM. CDR3 length: 14 residues. Each of the donors was a healthy bone marrow donor. Primers for the PCR totalled 60 Vbeta and 13 Jbeta. As handled by the study authors: Counted up in a later analysis, unique TCR beta chains came to about 80 million, with some 11 million shared. Some clones are missing from TCRdb's copy, which holds only in-frame ones; the method was immunoSEQ multiplex PCR. From that table come the V and J calls and clone size; the DNA was used to work out D and trimming. Counted here are 50,000 to 60,000 clones, roughly 76% occurring once; the ten biggest clones make up 2.5% to 3%.

Sequencing was done on a sample of PBMCs. This receptor was taken from a woman aged 40 to 50 in good health and CMV-seropositive. This chain links TRBV28 with TRBJ2-1; TRBD2 might be the D (7 bases). In DNA, the CDR3 is TGTGCCAGCCTAGGGGGGGGGAGTTACAATGAGCAGTTCTTC. Its translation: CASLGGGSYNEQFF.